The following is a TCR beta chain sequence with its context. Its specificity is unknown. This entry comes from a study of T cell responses to AZD1222 COVID-19 vaccine. Study-wide results and limits: As reported, nearly half of all spike-specific TCRs target variant regions that are unmutated. Scientists sampled the repertoires only once the peak T cell response had passed. Donors were chiefly white British, with a greater number of females, and clonal diversity was perhaps underestimated.

Germline values: CDR1 ENHRY, CDR2 SYGVKD. The CDR3 is made up of 14 amino acids. The ends lost 6 bases at V and 5 bases at J; junction bases unmatched: 8. The protocol was immunoSEQ multiplex PCR, while the TCRdb copy is restricted to in-frame clones and leaves out a portion. Counted here are 110,000 to 150,000 clones, around 92% occurring once; the ten biggest clones make up under 2%. This receptor was obtained from an adult in good health. The V call is TRBV10-3, the J call TRBJ1-1, with TRBD1 identical over 8 bases. Here the sequenced sample was peripheral blood, taken on day 0 of AZD1222 vaccination. The CDR3 loop reads CAISLQGGWTEAFF. CDR3 DNA: TGTGCCATCAGCCTACAGGGGGGATGGACTGAAGCTTTCTTT.